One sample yielded the 20 T cell receptor beta chains listed below, sequenced in a study of T cell responses to AZD1222 COVID-19 vaccine. The method was immunoSEQ multiplex PCR; TCRdb's version includes in-frame clones alone and lacks a portion of them. In the table there are roughly 130,000 clones, 88% of which are singletons. The starting material was peripheral blood, obtained on day 0 of AZD1222 vaccination. These TCRs come from an adult in good health.

The rearrangement links TRBV5-1 to TRBJ1-4; D might be TRBD1 (6 bases). The length of the CDR3 is 15 residues. Germline CDR1 and CDR2: SGHRS and YFSETQ. The ends were cut back, 2 bases at V and 6 bases at J, with 14 bases in the middle. The CDR3 region is CASSFVGAEDEKLFF. The CDR3, as DNA: TGCGCCAGCAGCTTCGTGGGGGCTGAGGATGAAAAACTGTTTTTT.

V gene TRBV7-6 combines with J gene TRBJ2-5; 9 nucleotides agree with TRBD2. The J segment lost 4 bases and the V segment lost 3 bases, leaving 9 bases of the junction unmatched. This CDR3 is 16 amino acids long. Germline CDR1 reads SGHVS; CDR2 reads FNYEAQ. The CDR3 loop reads CASSFGSAGGPETQYF. The CDR3 DNA sequence: TGTGCCAGCAGCTTTGGATCAGCGGGGGGTCCAGAGACCCAGTACTTC. Looking up the rest from reference TRBV7-6 and TRBJ2-5 gives the full variable domain: GAGVSQSPRYKVTKRGQDVALRCDPISGHVSLYWYRQALGQGPEFLTYFNYEAQQDKSGLPNDRFSAERPEGSISTLTIQRTEQRDSAMYRCASSFGSAGGPETQYFGPGTRLLVL.

V usage is TRBV5-1 and J usage is TRBJ2-3, with unresolved D. Between the trimmed V and J ends, which lost 4 bases and 6 bases, there was a span of 6 bases. Germline values: CDR1 SGHRS, CDR2 YFSETQ. The CDR3 sequence is 11 residues long. The CDR3: CASSLQDTQYF. CDR3 DNA sequence: TGCGCCAGCAGCCTCCAGGATACGCAGTATTTT.

The V and J genes are TRBV6-5 and TRBJ2-2, with D tentatively TRBD2 (6 bases). CDR1 and CDR2 from the germline V gene are MNHEY and SVGAGI. The CDR3 covers 13 residues. Trimming pared 11 bases from V and 0 bases from J, leaving 10 bases between. The CDR3 region has the DNA TGTGCCGCCGCGGGACCGAACACCGGGGAGCTGTTTTTT. Translated: CAAAGPNTGELFF.

This chain joins TRBV7-8 and TRBJ2-7; D ambiguous. The CDR3 sequence is 12 residues long. Trimming removed 5 bases at V and 2 bases at J, with 7 bases between. Germline CDR1 SGHVS, CDR2 FQNEAQ. CDR3 coding DNA: TGTGCCAGCAGCCCCAACACCTACGAGCAGTACTTC. It encodes CASSPNTYEQYF. The variable domain in full, with the rest retrieved from reference TRBV7-8 and TRBJ2-7, is GAGVSQSPRYKVAKRGQDVALRCDPISGHVSLFWYQQALGQGPEFLTYFQNEAQLDKSGLPSDRFFAERPEGSVSTLKIQRTQQEDSAVYLCASSPNTYEQYFGPGTRLTVT.

The rearrangement links TRBV28 to TRBJ2-7, with a possible D match to TRBD2 (5 bases). Germline CDR1 is MDHEN and CDR2 is SYDVKM. The CDR3 contains 13 residues. The germline V and J ends were trimmed by 4 bases and 5 bases, with 12 bases remaining between them. In DNA form, the CDR3 reads TGTGCCAGCAGTTACCCGAGGGTCAACGAGCAGTACTTC. As protein: CASSYPRVNEQYF.

The rearrangement links TRBV7-9 to TRBJ2-3; no clear D. CDR1 and CDR2 (germline): SEHNR, FQNEAQ (reference sequence). This CDR3 has 14 amino acids. V lost 1 base to trimming and J lost 2 bases, with 7 bases between them. As DNA, the CDR3 is TGTGCCAGCAGCTTAGACCTCCCCACAGATACGCAGTATTTT. It yields the protein CASSLDLPTDTQYF. The variable domain in full, with the rest retrieved from reference TRBV7-9 and TRBJ2-3, is DTGVSQNPRHKITKRGQNVTFRCDPISEHNRLYWYRQTLGQGPEFLTYFQNEAQLEKSRLLSDRFSAERPKGSFSTLEIQRTEQGDSAMYLCASSLDLPTDTQYFGPGTRLTVL.

This chain uses TRBV4-1 with TRBJ2-1; D is ambiguous. Germline V gene sequence: CDR1 MGHRA, CDR2 YSYEKL. This CDR3 contains 13 residues. V was trimmed by 4 bases and J by 6 bases, leaving 10 bases between them. CDR3 region: CASSPLNGNEQFF. In DNA form, the CDR3 reads TGCGCCAGCAGCCCACTTAACGGCAATGAGCAGTTCTTC.

This rearrangement joins TRBV3-1 (or the pseudogene TRBV3-2) to TRBJ2-7, with 7 bases identical to TRBD2. Germline-derived CDR1 and CDR2 are LGHDT and YNNKEL (reference sequence). V gave up 3 bases and J gave up 5 bases; unmatched junction bases: 10. The CDR3 sequence is 15 residues long. The CDR3: CASSQGVGGRNEQYF. The CDR3 nucleotides are TGTGCCAGCAGCCAGGGAGTGGGAGGGCGGAACGAGCAGTACTTC.

The V call is TRBV6-5, the J call TRBJ1-6, with D uncertain. The V gene's germline CDR1 is MNHEY and CDR2 SVGAGI. V dropped 8 bases and J dropped 4 bases, with 15 bases sitting between them. The CDR3 is made up of 15 amino acids. The CDR3 DNA reads as TGTGCCAGCGTTAGGGAGGCGAGGTATAATTCACCCCTCCACTTT. It specifies CASVREARYNSPLHF.

This clone has only one observation. V gene TRBV2 combines with J gene TRBJ1-4, with D perhaps TRBD1 (5 bases). The germline V gene has CDR1 SNHLY and CDR2 FYNNEI. The V end lost 8 bases, the J end lost 2 bases, and 9 bases lay between the germline ends. The CDR3 runs 13 residues. CDR3 DNA: TGTGCCAGCTCCCGGGGGACTAATGAAAAACTGTTTTTT. Translation gives CASSRGTNEKLFF. The entire variable domain, with the rest obtained from reference TRBV2 and TRBJ1-4, is as follows: EPEVTQTPSHQVTQMGQEVILRCVPISNHLYFYWYRQILGQKVEFLVSFYNNEISEKSEIFDDQFSVERPDGSNFTLKIRSTKLEDSAMYFCASSRGTNEKLFFGSGTQLSVL.

The chain combines TRBV19 with TRBJ2-1; 8 nucleotides match TRBD2. The CDR3 spans 12 residues. The V gene end was trimmed by 1 base and the J gene end by 13 bases; junction bases not matched to a gene: 3. Germline V gene sequence: CDR1 LNHDA, CDR2 SQIVND (reference sequence). DNA for the CDR3: TGTGCCAGTAGTATAGGCGGGGGGCCTCAGTTCTTC. Amino acids: CASSIGGGPQFF.

The CDR3 loop is CASSPSRGDEQFF. CDR3 coding DNA: TGTGCCAGCTCACCGAGTCGGGGCGATGAGCAGTTCTTC. V usage is TRBV18 and J usage is TRBJ2-1; possibly TRBD1 or TRBD2 for D (5 bases each). V shed 3 bases and J shed 8 bases, with 11 bases lying between them. This CDR3 is built from 13 residues. Germline V gives CDR1 KGHSH, CDR2 LQKENI.

The chain is built from TRBV11-2 and TRBJ2-1, with D possibly being TRBD2 (5 bases). The CDR3 spans 18 residues. The V gene's germline CDR1 is SGHAT and CDR2 FQNNGV. V was trimmed by 5 bases and J by 1 base, leaving 21 bases between them. CDR3 in amino acids: CASSPPHGLTPSYNEQFF. For the CDR3, the DNA is TGTGCCAGCAGCCCGCCCCATGGACTGACGCCTTCCTACAATGAGCAGTTCTTC.

The chain couples TRBV7-2 to TRBJ2-1, with a tentative D call TRBD2 (5 bases). Germline V CDR1 and CDR2: SGHTA, FQGNSA. The CDR3 totals 15 residues. Between the trimmed V and J ends, which lost 0 bases and 7 bases, there was a span of 13 bases. CDR3 loop: CASSLASQRTNEQFF. The CDR3 DNA follows: TGTGCCAGCAGCTTAGCATCCCAGCGGACTAATGAGCAGTTCTTC.

The CDR3 protein is CASSYSATNEKLFF. DNA for the CDR3: TGTGCCAGCAGCTATAGTGCAACTAATGAAAAACTGTTTTTT. The chain joins TRBV2 to TRBJ1-4; no clear D gene. The ends were cut back, 6 bases at V and 0 bases at J, with 8 bases in the middle. CDR1 is SNHLY and CDR2 is FYNNEI in the germline V gene. The CDR3 sequence is 14 residues long. Filled out from reference TRBV2 and TRBJ1-4, the complete variable domain reads EPEVTQTPSHQVTQMGQEVILRCVPISNHLYFYWYRQILGQKVEFLVSFYNNEISEKSEIFDDQFSVERPDGSNFTLKIRSTKLEDSAMYFCASSYSATNEKLFFGSGTQLSVL.

This chain links TRBV18 with TRBJ2-7, with TRBD1 matching 8 bases. Germline values: CDR1 KGHSH, CDR2 LQKENI. Trimming at V came to 3 bases and at J to 5 bases, leaving 12 bases not matched to a gene. The CDR3 is 16 residues long. This chain's CDR3 is CASSPRGTGQFNEQYF. CDR3 nucleotide sequence: TGTGCCAGCTCACCGAGGGGGACAGGACAATTCAACGAGCAGTACTTC.

The chain carries TRBV4-1 and TRBJ2-7; 8 nucleotides match TRBD2. Germline V gene data show CDR1 as MGHRA and CDR2 as YSYEKL. V shed 1 base, J shed 0 bases, and the junction held 8 bases outside the gene matches. The CDR3 runs to 17 residues. Here the CDR3 DNA reads TGCGCCAGCAGCCAAGCCCCCAGCGGGGGAAGCTCCTACGAGCAGTACTTC. It is translated as CASSQAPSGGSSYEQYF.

The rearrangement links TRBV7-6 to TRBJ2-2; D perhaps matches TRBD2 (6 bases). Germline CDR1 reads SGHVS; CDR2 reads FNYEAQ. The V end was cut by 2 bases, the J end by 4 bases, with 17 bases between. CDR3 length: 17 amino acids. CDR3 nucleotides: TGTGCCAGCAGCTTAATTAATCGCGGGGCCGGCACCGGGGAGCTGTTTTTT. Translation: CASSLINRGAGTGELFF.

The chain couples TRBV29-1 to TRBJ1-1; a weak D match, TRBD1 (5 bases). The V and J ends lost 5 bases and 5 bases respectively, with 9 bases between them. The CDR3 is made up of 11 amino acids. The germline gives CDR1 SQVTM, CDR2 ANQGSEA. CDR3 sequence (DNA): TGCAGCGTTCGGGGGTTTACTGAAGCTTTCTTT. Its protein product is CSVRGFTEAFF. Full variable domain (rest looked up from reference TRBV29-1 and TRBJ1-1): SAVISQKPSRDICQRGTSLTIQCQVDSQVTMMFWYRQQPGQSLTLIATANQGSEATYESGFVIDKFPISRPNLTFSTLTVSNMSPEDSSIYLCSVRGFTEAFFGQGTRLTVV.